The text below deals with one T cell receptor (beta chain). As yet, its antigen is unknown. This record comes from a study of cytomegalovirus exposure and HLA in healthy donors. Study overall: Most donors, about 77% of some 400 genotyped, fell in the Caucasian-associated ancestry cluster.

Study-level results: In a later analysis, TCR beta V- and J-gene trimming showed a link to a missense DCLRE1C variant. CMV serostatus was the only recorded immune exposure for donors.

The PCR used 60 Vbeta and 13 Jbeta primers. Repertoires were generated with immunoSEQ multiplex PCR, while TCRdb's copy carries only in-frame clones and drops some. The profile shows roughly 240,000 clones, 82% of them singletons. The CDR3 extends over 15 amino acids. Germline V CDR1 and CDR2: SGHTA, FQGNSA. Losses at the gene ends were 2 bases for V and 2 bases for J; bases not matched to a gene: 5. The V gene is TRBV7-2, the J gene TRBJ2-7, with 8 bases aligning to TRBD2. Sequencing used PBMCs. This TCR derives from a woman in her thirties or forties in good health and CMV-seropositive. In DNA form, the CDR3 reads TGTGCCAGCAGCTTAAGGCTAGCGGGCCCCTACGAGCAGTACTTC. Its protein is CASSLRLAGPYEQYF.